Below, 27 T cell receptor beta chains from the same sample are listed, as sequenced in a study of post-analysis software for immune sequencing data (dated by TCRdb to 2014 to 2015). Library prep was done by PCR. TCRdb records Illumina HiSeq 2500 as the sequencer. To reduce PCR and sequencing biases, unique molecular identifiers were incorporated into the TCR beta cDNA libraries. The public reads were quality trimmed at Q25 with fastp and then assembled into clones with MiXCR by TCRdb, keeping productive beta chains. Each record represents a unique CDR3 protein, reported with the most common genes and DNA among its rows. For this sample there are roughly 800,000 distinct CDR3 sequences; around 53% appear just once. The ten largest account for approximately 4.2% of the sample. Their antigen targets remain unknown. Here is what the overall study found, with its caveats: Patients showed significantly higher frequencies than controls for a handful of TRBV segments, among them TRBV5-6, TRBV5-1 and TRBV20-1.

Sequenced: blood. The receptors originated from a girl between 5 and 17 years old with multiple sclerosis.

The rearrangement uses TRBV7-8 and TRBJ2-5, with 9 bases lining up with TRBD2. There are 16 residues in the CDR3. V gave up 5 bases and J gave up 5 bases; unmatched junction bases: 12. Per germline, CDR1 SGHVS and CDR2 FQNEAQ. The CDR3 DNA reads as TGTGCCAGCAGCCATCGCGCGGGAGGGCCAGGGGAGACCCAGTACTTC. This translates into CASSHRAGGPGETQYF.

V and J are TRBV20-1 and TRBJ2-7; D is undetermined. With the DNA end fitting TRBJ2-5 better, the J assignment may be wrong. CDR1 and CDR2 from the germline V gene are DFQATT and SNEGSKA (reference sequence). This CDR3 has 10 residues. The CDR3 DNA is TGCAGTGCTACCGTGGAGACCCAGTACTTC. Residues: CSATVETQYF.

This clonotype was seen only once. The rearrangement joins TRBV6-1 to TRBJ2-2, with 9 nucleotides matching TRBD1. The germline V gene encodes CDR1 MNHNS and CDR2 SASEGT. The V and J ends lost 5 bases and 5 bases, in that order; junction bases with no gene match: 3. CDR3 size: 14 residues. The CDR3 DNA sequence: TGTGCCAGCAGTACAGGGACAGGGACCGGGGAGCTGTTTTTT. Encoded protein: CASSTGTGTGELFF.

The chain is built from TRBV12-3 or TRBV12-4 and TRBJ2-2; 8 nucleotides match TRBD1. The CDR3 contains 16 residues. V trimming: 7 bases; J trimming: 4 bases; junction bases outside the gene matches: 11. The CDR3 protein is CASTLEQGGPTGELFF. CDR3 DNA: TGTGCCAGCACCTTGGAACAGGGGGGCCCCACCGGGGAGCTGTTTTTT.

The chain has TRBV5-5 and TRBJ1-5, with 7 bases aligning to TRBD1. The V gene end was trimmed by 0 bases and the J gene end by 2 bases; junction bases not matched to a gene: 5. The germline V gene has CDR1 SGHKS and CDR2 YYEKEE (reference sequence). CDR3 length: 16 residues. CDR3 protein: CASSLVVGTGNQPQHF. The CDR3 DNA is TGTGCCAGCAGCTTGGTGGTGGGGACAGGCAATCAGCCCCAGCATTTT.

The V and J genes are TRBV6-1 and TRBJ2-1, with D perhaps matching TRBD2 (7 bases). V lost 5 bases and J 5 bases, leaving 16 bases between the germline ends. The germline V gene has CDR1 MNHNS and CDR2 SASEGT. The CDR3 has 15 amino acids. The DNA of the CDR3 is TGTGCCAGCAGTAATCTCGGGGGGACAAACAATGAGCAGTTCTTC. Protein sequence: CASSNLGGTNNEQFF.

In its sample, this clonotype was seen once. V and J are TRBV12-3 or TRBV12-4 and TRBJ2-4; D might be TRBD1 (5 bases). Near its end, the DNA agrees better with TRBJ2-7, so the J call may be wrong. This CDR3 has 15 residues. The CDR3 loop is CASSSAGQHTHEQYF. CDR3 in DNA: TGTGCCAGCAGCTCGGCAGGGCAACACACCCACGAGCAGTACTTC.

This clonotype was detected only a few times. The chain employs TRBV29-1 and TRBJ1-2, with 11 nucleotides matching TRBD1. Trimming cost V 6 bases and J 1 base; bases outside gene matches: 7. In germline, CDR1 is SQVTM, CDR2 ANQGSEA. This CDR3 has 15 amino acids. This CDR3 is CSVDAGQGVNYGYTF. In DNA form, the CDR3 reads TGCAGCGTCGATGCGGGACAGGGGGTTAACTATGGCTACACCTTC.

The CDR3 loop is CATSRAWDSGDGYTF. The CDR3 DNA reads TGTGCCACCAGCAGAGCCTGGGACAGCGGGGATGGCTACACCTTC. The chain employs TRBV15 and TRBJ1-2; 7 bases map to TRBD1. The CDR3 is made up of 15 amino acids. The junction had 8 bases not matched to a gene; V was cut back by 1 base and J by 6 bases. Germline V gives CDR1 LNHNV, CDR2 YYDKDF (reference sequence).

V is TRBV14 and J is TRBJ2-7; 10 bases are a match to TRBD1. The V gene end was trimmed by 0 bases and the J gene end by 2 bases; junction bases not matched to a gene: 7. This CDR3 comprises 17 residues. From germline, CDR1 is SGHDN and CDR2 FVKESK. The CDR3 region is CASSQDTPGTGAYEQYF. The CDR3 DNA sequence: TGTGCCAGCAGCCAAGATACCCCCGGGACAGGGGCCTACGAGCAGTACTTC.

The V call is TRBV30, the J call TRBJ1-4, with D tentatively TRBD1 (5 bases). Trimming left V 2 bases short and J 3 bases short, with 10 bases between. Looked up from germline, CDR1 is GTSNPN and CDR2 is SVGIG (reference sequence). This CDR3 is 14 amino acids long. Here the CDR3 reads CAWSTGTANEKLFF. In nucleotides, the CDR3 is TGTGCCTGGAGTACCGGGACGGCTAATGAAAAACTGTTTTTT.

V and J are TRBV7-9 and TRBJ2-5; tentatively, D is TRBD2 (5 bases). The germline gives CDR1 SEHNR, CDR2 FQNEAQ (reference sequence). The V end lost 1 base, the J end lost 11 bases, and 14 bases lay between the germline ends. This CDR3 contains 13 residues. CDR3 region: CASSLDASGGQYF. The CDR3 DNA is TGTGCCAGCAGCTTAGACGCATCCGGCGGGCAGTACTTC. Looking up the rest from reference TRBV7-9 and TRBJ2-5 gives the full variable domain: DTGVSQNPRHKITKRGQNVTFRCDPISEHNRLYWYRQTLGQGPEFLTYFQNEAQLEKSRLLSDRFSAERPKGSFSTLEIQRTEQGDSAMYLCASSLDASGGQYFGPGTRLLVL.

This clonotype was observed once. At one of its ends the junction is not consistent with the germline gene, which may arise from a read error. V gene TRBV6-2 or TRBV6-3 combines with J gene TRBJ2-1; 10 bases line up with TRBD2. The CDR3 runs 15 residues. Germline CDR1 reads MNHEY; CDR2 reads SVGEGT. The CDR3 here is CASSYSASGGNVQFF. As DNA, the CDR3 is TGTGCCAGCAGTTACTCGGCTAGCGGGGGCAATGTGCAGTTCTTC.

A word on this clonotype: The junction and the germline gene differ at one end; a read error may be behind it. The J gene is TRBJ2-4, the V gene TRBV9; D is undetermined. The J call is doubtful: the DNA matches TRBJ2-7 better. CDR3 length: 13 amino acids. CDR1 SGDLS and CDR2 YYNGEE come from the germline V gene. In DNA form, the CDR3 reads TGTACCAGCAGCGTACGCCTAGAAGGCGAGCAGTACTTC. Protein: CTSSVRLEGEQYF.

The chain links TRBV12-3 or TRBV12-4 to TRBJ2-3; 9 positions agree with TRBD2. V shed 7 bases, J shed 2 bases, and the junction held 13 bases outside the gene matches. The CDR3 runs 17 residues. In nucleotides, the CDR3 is TGTGCCAGCACCCTCCGGATCGTAGCGGGGGACACAGATACGCAGTATTTT. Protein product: CASTLRIVAGDTDTQYF.

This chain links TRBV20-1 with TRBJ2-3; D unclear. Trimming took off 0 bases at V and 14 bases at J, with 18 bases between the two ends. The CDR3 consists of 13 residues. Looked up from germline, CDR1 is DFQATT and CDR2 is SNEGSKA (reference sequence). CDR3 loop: CSAREPGYQGTYF. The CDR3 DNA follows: TGCAGTGCTAGAGAACCGGGCTACCAAGGAACGTATTTT.

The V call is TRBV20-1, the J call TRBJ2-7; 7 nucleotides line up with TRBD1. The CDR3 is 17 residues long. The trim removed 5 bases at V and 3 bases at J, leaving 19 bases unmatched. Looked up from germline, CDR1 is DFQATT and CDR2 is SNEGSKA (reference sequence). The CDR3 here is CSAPGVEYQGVLYEQYF. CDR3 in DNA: TGCAGTGCTCCTGGGGTTGAATACCAGGGGGTGCTCTACGAGCAGTACTTC.

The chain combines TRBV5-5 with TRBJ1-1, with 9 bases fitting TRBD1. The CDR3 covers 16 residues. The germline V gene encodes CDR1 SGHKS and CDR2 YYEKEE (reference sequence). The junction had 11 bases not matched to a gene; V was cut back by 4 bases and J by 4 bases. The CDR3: CASSNLWGQGSTEAFF. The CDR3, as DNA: TGTGCCAGCAGCAACTTATGGGGACAGGGCAGCACTGAAGCTTTCTTT.

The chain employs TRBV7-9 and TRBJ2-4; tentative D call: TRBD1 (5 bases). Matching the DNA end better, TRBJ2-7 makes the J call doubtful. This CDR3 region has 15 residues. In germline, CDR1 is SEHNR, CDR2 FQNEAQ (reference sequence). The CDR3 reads CASGAQHKPPYEQYF. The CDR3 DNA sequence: TGTGCCAGCGGGGCGCAACACAAGCCGCCCTACGAGCAGTACTTC.

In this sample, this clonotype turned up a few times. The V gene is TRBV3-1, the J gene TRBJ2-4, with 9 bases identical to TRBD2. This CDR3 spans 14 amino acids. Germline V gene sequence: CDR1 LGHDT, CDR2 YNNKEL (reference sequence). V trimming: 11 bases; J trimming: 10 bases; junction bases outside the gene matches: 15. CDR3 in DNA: TGTGCCTGCCAGGATAGCGGGAGAAGTGGGATTCAGTACTTC. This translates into CACQDSGRSGIQYF.

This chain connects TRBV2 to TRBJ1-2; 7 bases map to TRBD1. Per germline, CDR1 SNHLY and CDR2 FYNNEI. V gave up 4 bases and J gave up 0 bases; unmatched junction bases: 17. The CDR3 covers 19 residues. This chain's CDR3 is CASSGPTIRQGGANYGYTF. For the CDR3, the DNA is TGTGCCAGCAGTGGGCCGACTATAAGACAGGGCGGAGCTAACTATGGCTACACCTTC.

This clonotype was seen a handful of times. The DNA of the CDR3 is TGCAGCGTTGAACGGTCGAACAGCCAAGAGACCCAGTACTTC. It is translated as CSVERSNSQETQYF. V gene TRBV29-1 combines with J gene TRBJ2-5, with D unresolved. Per germline, CDR1 SQVTM and CDR2 ANQGSEA. CDR3 length: 14 amino acids. The V end was cut by 2 bases, the J end by 1 base, with 11 bases between.

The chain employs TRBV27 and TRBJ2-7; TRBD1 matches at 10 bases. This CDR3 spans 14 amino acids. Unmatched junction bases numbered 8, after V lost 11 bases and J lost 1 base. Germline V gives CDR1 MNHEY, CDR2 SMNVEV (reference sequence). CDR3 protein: CAGSGTGVSYEQYF. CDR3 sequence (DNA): TGTGCCGGATCCGGGACAGGGGTATCCTACGAGCAGTACTTC.

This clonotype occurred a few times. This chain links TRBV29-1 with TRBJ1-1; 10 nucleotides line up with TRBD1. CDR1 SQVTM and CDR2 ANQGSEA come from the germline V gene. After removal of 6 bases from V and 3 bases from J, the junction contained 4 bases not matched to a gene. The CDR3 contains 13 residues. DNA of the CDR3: TGCAGCGTGAGGGGACAGGGGTACACTGAAGCTTTCTTT. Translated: CSVRGQGYTEAFF. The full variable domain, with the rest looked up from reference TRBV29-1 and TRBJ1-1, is SAVISQKPSRDICQRGTSLTIQCQVDSQVTMMFWYRQQPGQSLTLIATANQGSEATYESGFVIDKFPISRPNLTFSTLTVSNMSPEDSSIYLCSVRGQGYTEAFFGQGTRLTVV.

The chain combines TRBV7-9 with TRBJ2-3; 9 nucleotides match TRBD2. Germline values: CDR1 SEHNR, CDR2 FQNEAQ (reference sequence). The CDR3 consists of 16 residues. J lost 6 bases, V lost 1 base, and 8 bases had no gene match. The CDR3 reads CASSLDPSGASDTQYF. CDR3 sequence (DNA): TGTGCCAGCAGCTTAGACCCTAGCGGGGCATCGGATACGCAGTATTTT.

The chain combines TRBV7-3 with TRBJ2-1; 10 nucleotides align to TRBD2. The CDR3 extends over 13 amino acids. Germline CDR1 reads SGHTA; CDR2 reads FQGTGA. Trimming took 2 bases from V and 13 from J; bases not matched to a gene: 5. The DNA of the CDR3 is TGTGCCAGCAGCTTATCTAGCGGGAGCGACCAGTTCTTC. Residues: CASSLSSGSDQFF. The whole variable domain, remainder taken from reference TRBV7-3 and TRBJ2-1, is GAGVSQTPSNKVTEKGKYVELRCDPISGHTALYWYRQSLGQGPEFLIYFQGTGAADDSGLPNDRFFAVRPEGSVSTLKIQRTERGDSAVYLCASSLSSGSDQFFGPGTRLTVL.

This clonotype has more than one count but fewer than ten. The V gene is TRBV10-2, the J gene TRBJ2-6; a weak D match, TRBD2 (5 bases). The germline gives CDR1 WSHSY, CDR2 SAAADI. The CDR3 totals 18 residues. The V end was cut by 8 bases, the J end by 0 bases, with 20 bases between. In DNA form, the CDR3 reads TGCGCCAGCTGGGCCGCGTCCCTTACTAGCTCTGGGGCCAACGTCCTGACTTTC. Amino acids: CASWAASLTSSGANVLTF.